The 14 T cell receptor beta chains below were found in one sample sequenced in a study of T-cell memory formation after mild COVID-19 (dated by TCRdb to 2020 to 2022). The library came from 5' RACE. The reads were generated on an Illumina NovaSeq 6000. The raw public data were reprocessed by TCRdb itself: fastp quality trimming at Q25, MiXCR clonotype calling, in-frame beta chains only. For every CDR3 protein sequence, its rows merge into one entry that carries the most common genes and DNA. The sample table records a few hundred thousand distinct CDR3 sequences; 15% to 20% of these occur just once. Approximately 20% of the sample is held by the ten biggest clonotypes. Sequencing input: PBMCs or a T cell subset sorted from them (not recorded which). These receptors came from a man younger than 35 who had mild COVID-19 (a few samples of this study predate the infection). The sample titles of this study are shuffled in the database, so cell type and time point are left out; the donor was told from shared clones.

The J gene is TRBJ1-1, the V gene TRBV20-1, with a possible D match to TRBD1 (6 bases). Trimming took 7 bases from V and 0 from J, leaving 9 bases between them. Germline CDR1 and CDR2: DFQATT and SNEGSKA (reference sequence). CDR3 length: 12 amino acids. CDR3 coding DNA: TGCAGTGGCCGACAGGTGAACACTGAAGCTTTCTTT. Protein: CSGRQVNTEAFF.

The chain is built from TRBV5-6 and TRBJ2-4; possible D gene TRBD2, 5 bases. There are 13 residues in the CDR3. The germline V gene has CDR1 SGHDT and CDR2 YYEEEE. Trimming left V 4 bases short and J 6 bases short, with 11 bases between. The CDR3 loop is CASSPGISNIQYF. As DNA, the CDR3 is TGTGCCAGCAGCCCGGGAATTTCAAACATTCAGTACTTC.

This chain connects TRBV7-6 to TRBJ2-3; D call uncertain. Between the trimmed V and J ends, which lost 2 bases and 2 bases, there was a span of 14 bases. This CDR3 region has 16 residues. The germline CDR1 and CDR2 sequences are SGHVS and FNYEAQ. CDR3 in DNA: TGTGCCAGCAGCTTATATCCCTCGACATCCACAGATACGCAGTATTTT. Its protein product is CASSLYPSTSTDTQYF.

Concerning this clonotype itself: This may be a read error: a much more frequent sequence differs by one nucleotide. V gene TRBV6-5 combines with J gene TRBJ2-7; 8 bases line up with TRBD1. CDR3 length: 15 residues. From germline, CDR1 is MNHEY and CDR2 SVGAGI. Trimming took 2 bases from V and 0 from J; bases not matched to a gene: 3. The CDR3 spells CASSYQGASSYEQYF. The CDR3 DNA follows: TGTGCCAGCAGTTACCAGGGGGCGAGCTCCTACGAGCAGTACTTC.

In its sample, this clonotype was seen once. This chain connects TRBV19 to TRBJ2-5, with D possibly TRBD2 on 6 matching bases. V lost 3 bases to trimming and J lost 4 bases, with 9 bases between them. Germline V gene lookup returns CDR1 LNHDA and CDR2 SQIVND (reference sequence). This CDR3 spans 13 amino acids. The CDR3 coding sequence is TGTGCCAGTAGTATGAGCGGGCCAGAGACCCAGTACTTC. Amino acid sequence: CASSMSGPETQYF.

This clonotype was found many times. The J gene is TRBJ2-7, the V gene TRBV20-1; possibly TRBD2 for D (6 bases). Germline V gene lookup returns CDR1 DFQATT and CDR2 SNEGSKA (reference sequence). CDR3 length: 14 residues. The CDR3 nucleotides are TGCAGTGCCAGAGAGGACGGGAGCTCCTACGAGCAGTACGTC. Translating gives CSAREDGSSYEQYV.

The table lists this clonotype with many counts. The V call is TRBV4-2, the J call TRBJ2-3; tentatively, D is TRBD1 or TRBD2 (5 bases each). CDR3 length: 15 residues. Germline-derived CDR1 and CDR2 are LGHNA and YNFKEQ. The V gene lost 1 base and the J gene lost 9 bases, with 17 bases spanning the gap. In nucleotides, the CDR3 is TGTGCCAGCAGCCAAGTTGAGCAGGGAGAAGGCACGCAGTATTTT. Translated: CASSQVEQGEGTQYF.

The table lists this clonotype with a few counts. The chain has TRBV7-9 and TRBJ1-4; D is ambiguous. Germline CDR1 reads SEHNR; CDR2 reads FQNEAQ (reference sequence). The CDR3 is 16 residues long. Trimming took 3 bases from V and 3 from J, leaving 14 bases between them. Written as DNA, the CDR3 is TGTGCCAGCAGCTTTTCTGTAATGGTGGCTAATGAAAAACTGTTTTTT. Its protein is CASSFSVMVANEKLFF.

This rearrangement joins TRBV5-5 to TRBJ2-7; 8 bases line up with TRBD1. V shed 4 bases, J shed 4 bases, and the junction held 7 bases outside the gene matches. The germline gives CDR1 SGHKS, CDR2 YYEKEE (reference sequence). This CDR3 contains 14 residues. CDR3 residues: CASSKGTGLYEQYV. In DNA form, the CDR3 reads TGTGCCAGCAGCAAGGGGACAGGCCTGTACGAGCAGTACGTC.

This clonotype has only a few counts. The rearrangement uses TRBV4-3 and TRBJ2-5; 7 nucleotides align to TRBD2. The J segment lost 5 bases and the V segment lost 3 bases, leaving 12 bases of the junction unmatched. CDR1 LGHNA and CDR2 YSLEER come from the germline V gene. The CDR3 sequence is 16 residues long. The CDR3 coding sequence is TGCGCCAGCAGCCAGTACCGAGCGGGGTGGGGTGAGACCCAGTACTTC. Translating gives CASSQYRAGWGETQYF.

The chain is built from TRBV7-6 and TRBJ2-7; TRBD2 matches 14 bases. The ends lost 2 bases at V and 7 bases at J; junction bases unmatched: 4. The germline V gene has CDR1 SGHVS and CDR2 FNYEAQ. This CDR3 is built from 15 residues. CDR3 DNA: TGTGCCAGCAGCTTATGGACTAGCGGGGGGCTGGAGCAGTACTTC. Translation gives CASSLWTSGGLEQYF.

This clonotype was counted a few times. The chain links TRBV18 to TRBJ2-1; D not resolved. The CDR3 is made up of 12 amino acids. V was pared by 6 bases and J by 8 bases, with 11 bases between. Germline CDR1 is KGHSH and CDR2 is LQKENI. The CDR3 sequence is CASSLVRDEQFF. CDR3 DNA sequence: TGTGCCAGCTCCCTGGTCCGGGATGAGCAGTTCTTC.

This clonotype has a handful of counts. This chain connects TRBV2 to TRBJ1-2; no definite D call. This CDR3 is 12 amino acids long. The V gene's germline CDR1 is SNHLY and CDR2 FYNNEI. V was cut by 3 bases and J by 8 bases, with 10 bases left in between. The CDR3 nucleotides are TGTGCCAGCAGTGACAGATCGGGAGGCTACACCTTC. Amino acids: CASSDRSGGYTF.

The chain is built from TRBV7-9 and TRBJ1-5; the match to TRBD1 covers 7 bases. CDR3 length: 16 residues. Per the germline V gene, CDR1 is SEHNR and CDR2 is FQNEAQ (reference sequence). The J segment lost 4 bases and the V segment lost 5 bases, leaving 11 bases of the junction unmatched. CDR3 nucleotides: TGTGCCAGCAGCAGCAACAGACAGGGAGGGAATCAGCCCCAGCATTTT. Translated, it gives CASSSNRQGGNQPQHF.